These T cell receptor beta chains were read from a single sample in a study of blood T cell repertoires in COVID-19. TCRdb keeps only in-frame clones here, not all; method: immunoSEQ multiplex PCR. The sample has 200,000 or so clones; roughly 81% are singletons. The sequenced sample was peripheral blood. These receptors all stem from an elderly woman with COVID-19, enrolled during active disease. The CDR3 runs from the conserved cysteine through the conserved F or W. D genes are given only for firm matches. For some rows the clone size is stated as once, few or many, or as a class when expanded; others skip it.

- | TRBJ1-1 | TRBD1 | TRBV7-2 | TGTGCCAGCAGCGTGACAGGGATGAACACTGAAGCTTTCTTT | CASSVTGMNTEAFF
- | TRBJ2-3 | - | TRBV4-3 | TGCGCCAGCAGCCAAGATCTAGGGGGACCCACAGATACGCAGTATTTT | CASSQDLGGPTDTQYF
- | TRBJ1-1 | TRBD1 | TRBV10-3 | TGTGCCATCAGCTTAAGACAGGGCAGCACTGAAGCTTTCTTT | CAISLRQGSTEAFF
- | TRBJ1-3 | - | TRBV6-5 | TGTGCCAGCAGTACCCCAGGGGACTCTGGAAACACCATATATTTT | CASSTPGDSGNTIYF
- | TRBJ1-1 | - | TRBV7-2 | TGTGCCAGCAGCTTAGGGTTTTGGGCAGATGAAGCTTTCTTT | CASSLGFWADEAFF
- | TRBJ1-1 | - | TRBV15 | TGTGCCACCAGCAGAGAGGCAGGCTACACTGAAGCTTTCTTT | CATSREAGYTEAFF
- | TRBJ1-1 | - | TRBV4-2 | TGTGCCAGCAGCCAAGATGCGGGGTCCTACACTGAAGCTTTCTTT | CASSQDAGSYTEAFF
once | TRBJ1-4 | TRBD1 | TRBV3-1/TRBV3-2 | TGTGCCAGCAGCCAATGGGACAGGGGGGACGAAAAACTGTTTTTT | CASSQWDRGDEKLFF
- | TRBJ1-1 | - | TRBV1 | TGCACTTGGGGACGACGGGGGACTGAAGCTTTCTTT | CTWGRRGTEAFF
- | TRBJ2-5 | TRBD2 | TRBV3-1/TRBV3-2 | TGTGCCAGCAGCCCCCTCGGGAGGGGGGGGGACCAGTACTTC | CASSPLGRGGDQYF
- | TRBJ2-7 | - | TRBV11-3 | TGTGCCAGCAGCTTAGGAGGTCCCAGGGTTCCCTACGAGCAGTACTTC | CASSLGGPRVPYEQYF
- | TRBJ2-7 | - | TRBV18 | TGTGCCAGCTCACCACAGGGGACCTACGAGCAGTACTTC | CASSPQGTYEQYF
- | TRBJ1-1 | - | TRBV6-6 | TGTGCCAGCACACGTCGGTCGGTAGCTTTCTTT | CASTRRSVAFF
- | TRBJ1-1 | - | TRBV7-9 | TGTGCCAGCAGCCAGGGGTCTGATCGAGGAGCTTTCTTT | CASSQGSDRGAFF
- | TRBJ2-1 | - | TRBV11-3 | TGTGCCAGCAGCTTGTCGGGATATGAGCAGTTCTTC | CASSLSGYEQFF
- | TRBJ1-5 | TRBD1 | TRBV6-5 | TGTGCCAGCACTTACAGGGGGCGCGGAAATCAGCCCCAGCATTTT | CASTYRGRGNQPQHF
- | TRBJ1-5 | TRBD1 | TRBV5-1 | TGCGCCAGCAGCTTGTTGTTTCGGGAGGGGGCTAGTCAGCCCCAGCATTTT | CASSLLFREGASQPQHF
few | TRBJ2-3 | - | TRBV3-1/TRBV3-2 | TGTGCCAGCAGCCGTCTCGGGGGGCCCACAGATACGCAGTATTTT | CASSRLGGPTDTQYF
- | TRBJ2-2 | - | TRBV9 | TGTGCCAGCAGCGTAGCGGGTTCGAACACCGGGGAGCTGTTTTTT | CASSVAGSNTGELFF
- | TRBJ2-7 | - | TRBV19 | TGTGCCAGTAGTGTTGGCGCCAGGGACTACGAGCAGTACTTC | CASSVGARDYEQYF
- | TRBJ2-4 | TRBD2 | TRBV5-1 | TGCGCCAGCAGACTGACTAGCGGGGGACCTGTTCATAACATTCAGTACTTC | CASRLTSGGPVHNIQYF
- | TRBJ2-2 | - | TRBV5-1 | TGCGCCAGCACCCGTACCGGGGAGCTGTTTTTT | CASTRTGELFF
- | TRBJ1-4 | - | TRBV18 | TGTGCCAGCTCGAACGACATAAGGCATGCAACTAATGAAAAACTGTTTTTT | CASSNDIRHATNEKLFF
once | TRBJ1-1 | - | TRBV4-2 | TGTGCCAGCTCCCCGGCGGCAGTCCGACACAGGGACACTGAAGCTTTCTTT | CASSPAAVRHRDTEAFF
- | TRBJ2-4 | - | TRBV11-3 | TGTGCCAGCAGCTCTAGGAGTGGACAGAAAAACATTCAGTACTTC | CASSSRSGQKNIQYF
- | TRBJ2-7 | TRBD1 | TRBV10-3 | TGTGCCATCAGTCCGGGGACAGGACCCTACGAGCAGTACTTC | CAISPGTGPYEQYF
few | TRBJ1-2 | - | TRBV4-1 | TGCGCCAGCAGCCAAGGAGGGCGGTGGGATGGCTACACCTTC | CASSQGGRWDGYTF
- | TRBJ2-3 | TRBD1 | TRBV4-1 | TGCGCCAGCAGCCCGCGGGACAGGGGTCTTAGCGGGGCCCTCACAGATACGCAGTATTTT | CASSPRDRGLSGALTDTQYF
- | TRBJ1-6 | TRBD1 | TRBV19 | TGTGCCAGTAGTACCCGACAGGGAAATTCACCCCTCCACTTT | CASSTRQGNSPLHF
once | TRBJ2-5 | - | TRBV6-5 | TGTGCCAGCAGTTACTCGCAGGGGCACCAAGAGACCCAGTACTTC | CASSYSQGHQETQYF
- | TRBJ2-7 | TRBD2 | TRBV2 | TGTGCCAGCAGTGACCCGACTAGCGGGTCGGGAGACGAGCAGTACTTC | CASSDPTSGSGDEQYF
- | TRBJ1-5 | TRBD1 | TRBV19 | TGTGCCAGTAGTTCCCAAATTGGACAGGTCAATCAGCCCCAGCATTTT | CASSSQIGQVNQPQHF
- | TRBJ1-1 | - | TRBV6-1 | TGTGCCAGCAGTGAAACAGGCCTCACTGAAGCTTTCTTT | CASSETGLTEAFF
- | TRBJ1-2 | - | TRBV19 | TGTGCCAGTAGTATAGCAGGAGGGCACTATGGCTACACCTTC | CASSIAGGHYGYTF
- | TRBJ1-3 | - | TRBV19 | TGTGCCAGTAGTATAGATGGCGCAGGGCATGGAAACACCATATATTTT | CASSIDGAGHGNTIYF
- | TRBJ2-1 | TRBD2 | TRBV4-3 | TGCGCCAGCAGCCAAGCCGGGGGGGCCTTCTACAATGAGCAGTTCTTC | CASSQAGGAFYNEQFF
- | TRBJ2-7 | - | TRBV4-2 | TGTGCCAGCAGCCGTTCCCTTGGAGGGGGGGGAATATTTTACGAGCAGTACTTC | CASSRSLGGGGIFYEQYF
- | TRBJ2-1 | TRBD2 | TRBV24-1 | TGTGCCACCAGTGATCCCCTAGCGGGAGGGCCCAATGAGCAGTTCTTC | CATSDPLAGGPNEQFF
few | TRBJ2-2 | TRBD1 | TRBV7-6 | TGTGCCAGCAGCCCCGGCGTCGGGACAGGCACCGGGGAGCTGTTTTTT | CASSPGVGTGTGELFF
- | TRBJ1-1 | TRBD1 | TRBV10-3 | TGTGCCATCAGGGGACAGTCGGGGACTGAAGCTTTCTTT | CAIRGQSGTEAFF
- | TRBJ2-5 | - | TRBV5-1 | TGCGCCAGCAGCTTTACAGCCAACCAAGAGACCCAGTACTTC | CASSFTANQETQYF
- | TRBJ2-7 | - | TRBV25-1 | TGTGCCAGCAGTTCCGGCAGGGGATACTACGAGCAGTACTTC | CASSSGRGYYEQYF
- | TRBJ2-2 | TRBD1 | TRBV12-5 | TGTGCTAGTGGTCCGGACAGGGCGAACACCGGGGAGCTGTTTTTT | CASGPDRANTGELFF
- | TRBJ2-3 | TRBD2 | TRBV5-5 | TGTGCCAGCAGGCAGCGGGGGCGGGGGTTAGATACGCAGTATTTT | CASRQRGRGLDTQYF
- | TRBJ2-1 | - | TRBV2 | TGTGCCAGCCGCGCCTACAATGAGCAGTTCTTC | CASRAYNEQFF
few | TRBJ1-1 | - | TRBV30 | TGTGCCCACGGTCAGGGAATTGCCGTGAACACTGAAGCTTTCTTT | CAHGQGIAVNTEAFF
- | TRBJ2-5 | TRBD2 | TRBV24-1 | TGTGCCACCAGTGAACCCGGGACTGGGATAGCGGGGGCGGAGACCCAGTACTTC | CATSEPGTGIAGAETQYF
once | TRBJ2-4 | - | TRBV5-4 | TGTGCCAGCAGCTTGGGCAGGGGGGACATTCAGTACTTC | CASSLGRGDIQYF
- | TRBJ1-3 | - | TRBV3-1/TRBV3-2 | TGTGCCAGCAGCCCCTCGAGCTCTGGAAACACCATATATTTT | CASSPSSSGNTIYF
- | TRBJ2-7 | - | TRBV27 | TGTGCCAGCAGTGACACAGGGGCCGGGGGAGCCTACGAGCAGTACTTC | CASSDTGAGGAYEQYF
- | TRBJ1-4 | TRBD1 | TRBV6-2/TRBV6-3 | TGTGCCAGCAGTAGCGCCCGACAGGGGCCAACTAATGAAAAACTGTTTTTT | CASSSARQGPTNEKLFF
once | TRBJ2-1 | TRBD2 | TRBV5-4 | TGTGCCAGCAGCTTGTTGGGGGGGGGCTCCTACAATGAGCAGTTCTTC | CASSLLGGGSYNEQFF